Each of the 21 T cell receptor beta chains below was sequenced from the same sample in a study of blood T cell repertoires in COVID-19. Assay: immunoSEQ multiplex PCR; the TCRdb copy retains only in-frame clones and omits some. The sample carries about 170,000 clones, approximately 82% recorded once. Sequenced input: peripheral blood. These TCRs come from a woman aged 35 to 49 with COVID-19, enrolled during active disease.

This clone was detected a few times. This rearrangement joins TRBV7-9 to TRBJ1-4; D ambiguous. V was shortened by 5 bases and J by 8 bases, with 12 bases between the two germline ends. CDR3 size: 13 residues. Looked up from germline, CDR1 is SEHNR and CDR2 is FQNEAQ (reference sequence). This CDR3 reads CASSQAVGEKLFF. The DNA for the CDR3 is TGTGCCAGCAGCCAAGCGGTAGGGGAAAAACTGTTTTTT.

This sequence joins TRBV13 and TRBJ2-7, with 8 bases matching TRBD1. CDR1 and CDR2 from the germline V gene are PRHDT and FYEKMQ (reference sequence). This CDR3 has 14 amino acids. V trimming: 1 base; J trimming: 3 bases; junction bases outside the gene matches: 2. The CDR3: CASSLETGGYEQYF. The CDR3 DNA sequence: TGTGCCAGCAGCTTAGAAACAGGGGGCTACGAGCAGTACTTC.

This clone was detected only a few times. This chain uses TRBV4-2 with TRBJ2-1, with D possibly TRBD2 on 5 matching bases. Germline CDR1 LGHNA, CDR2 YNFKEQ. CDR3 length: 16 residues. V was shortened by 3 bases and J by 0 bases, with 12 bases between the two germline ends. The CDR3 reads CASSQVGGGSYNEQFF. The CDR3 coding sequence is TGTGCCAGCAGCCAGGTTGGAGGTGGCTCCTACAATGAGCAGTTCTTC.

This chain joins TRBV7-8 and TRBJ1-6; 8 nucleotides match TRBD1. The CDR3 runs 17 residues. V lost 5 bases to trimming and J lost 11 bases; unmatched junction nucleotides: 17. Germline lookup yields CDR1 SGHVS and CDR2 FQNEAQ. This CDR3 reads CASSRLGVDRVMPPLHF. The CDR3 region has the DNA TGTGCCAGCAGCCGATTAGGGGTGGACAGGGTTATGCCACCCCTCCACTTT.

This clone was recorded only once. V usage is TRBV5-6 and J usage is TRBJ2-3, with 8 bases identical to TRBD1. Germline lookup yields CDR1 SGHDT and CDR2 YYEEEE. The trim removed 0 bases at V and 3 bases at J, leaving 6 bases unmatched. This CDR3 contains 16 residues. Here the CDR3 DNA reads TGTGCCAGCAGCTTGGAGGGCAGGGGGCGAACAGATACGCAGTATTTT. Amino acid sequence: CASSLEGRGRTDTQYF. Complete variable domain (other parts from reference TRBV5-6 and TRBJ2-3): DAGVTQSPTHLIKTRGQQVTLRCSPKSGHDTVSWYQQALGQGPQFIFQYYEEEERQRGNFPDRFSGHQFPNYSSELNVNALLLGDSALYLCASSLEGRGRTDTQYFGPGTRLTVL.

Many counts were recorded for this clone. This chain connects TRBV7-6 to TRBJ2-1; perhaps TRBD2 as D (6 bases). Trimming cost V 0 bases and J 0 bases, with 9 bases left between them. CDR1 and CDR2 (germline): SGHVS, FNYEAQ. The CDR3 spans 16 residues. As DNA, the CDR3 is TGTGCCAGCAGCTTAGCGTTCGGGGGCTCCTACAATGAGCAGTTCTTC. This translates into CASSLAFGGSYNEQFF.

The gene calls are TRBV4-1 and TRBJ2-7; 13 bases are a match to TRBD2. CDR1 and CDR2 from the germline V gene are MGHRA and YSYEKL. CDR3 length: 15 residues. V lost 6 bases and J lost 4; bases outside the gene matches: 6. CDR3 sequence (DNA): TGCGCCAGCAGTTGGGGGGGACTAGCGGGATACGAGCAGTACTTC. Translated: CASSWGGLAGYEQYF.

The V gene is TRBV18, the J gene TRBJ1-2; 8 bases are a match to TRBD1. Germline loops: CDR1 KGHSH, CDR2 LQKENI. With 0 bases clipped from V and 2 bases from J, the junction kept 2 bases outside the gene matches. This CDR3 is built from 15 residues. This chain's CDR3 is CASSPPTGENYGYTF. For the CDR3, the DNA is TGTGCCAGCTCACCACCGACAGGGGAGAACTATGGCTACACCTTC.

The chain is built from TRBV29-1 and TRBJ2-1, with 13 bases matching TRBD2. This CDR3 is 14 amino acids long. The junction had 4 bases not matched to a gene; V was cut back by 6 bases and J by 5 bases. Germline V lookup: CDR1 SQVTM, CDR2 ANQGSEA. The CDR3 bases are TGCAGCGTCCGCGGGACTAGCGGGAACAATGAGCAGTTCTTC. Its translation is CSVRGTSGNNEQFF.

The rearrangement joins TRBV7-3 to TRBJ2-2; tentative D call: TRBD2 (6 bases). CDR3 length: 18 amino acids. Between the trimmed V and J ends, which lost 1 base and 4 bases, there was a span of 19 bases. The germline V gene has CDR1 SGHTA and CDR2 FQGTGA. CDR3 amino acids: CASSLRSSSVSFTGELFF. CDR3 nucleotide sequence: TGTGCCAGCAGCTTAAGGTCGTCTAGCGTTTCGTTCACCGGGGAGCTGTTTTTT.

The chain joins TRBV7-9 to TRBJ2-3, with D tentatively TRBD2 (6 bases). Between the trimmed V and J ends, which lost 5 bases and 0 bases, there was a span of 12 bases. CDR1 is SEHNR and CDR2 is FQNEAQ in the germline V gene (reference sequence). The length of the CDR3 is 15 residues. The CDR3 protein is CASSPSGGSTDTQYF. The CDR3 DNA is TGTGCCAGCAGCCCTTCTGGGGGGAGCACAGATACGCAGTATTTT.

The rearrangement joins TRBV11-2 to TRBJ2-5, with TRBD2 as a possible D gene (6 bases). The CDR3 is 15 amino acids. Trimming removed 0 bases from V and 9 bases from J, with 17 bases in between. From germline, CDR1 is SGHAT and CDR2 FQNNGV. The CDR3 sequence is CASSLEVRGLGAQYF. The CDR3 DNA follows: TGTGCCAGCAGCTTAGAGGTGCGGGGACTTGGGGCCCAGTACTTC.

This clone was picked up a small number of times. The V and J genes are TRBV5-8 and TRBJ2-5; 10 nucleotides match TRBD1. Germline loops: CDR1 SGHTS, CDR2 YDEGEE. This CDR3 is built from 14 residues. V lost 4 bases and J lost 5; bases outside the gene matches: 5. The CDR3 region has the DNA TGTGCCAGCAGCACATGGACAGGGGGGGAGACCCAGTACTTC. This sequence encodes CASSTWTGGETQYF.

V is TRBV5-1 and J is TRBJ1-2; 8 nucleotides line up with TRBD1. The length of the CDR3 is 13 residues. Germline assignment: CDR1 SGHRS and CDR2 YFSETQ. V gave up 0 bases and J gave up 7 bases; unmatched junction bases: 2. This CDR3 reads CASSLDGQGGYTF. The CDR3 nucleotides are TGCGCCAGCAGCTTGGATGGACAGGGTGGCTACACCTTC.

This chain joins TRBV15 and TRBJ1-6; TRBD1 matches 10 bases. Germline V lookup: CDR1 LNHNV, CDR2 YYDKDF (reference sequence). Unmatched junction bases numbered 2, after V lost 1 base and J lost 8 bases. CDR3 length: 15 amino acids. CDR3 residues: CATSRAGQGDSPLHF. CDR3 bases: TGTGCCACCAGCAGAGCCGGACAGGGGGATTCACCCCTCCACTTT.

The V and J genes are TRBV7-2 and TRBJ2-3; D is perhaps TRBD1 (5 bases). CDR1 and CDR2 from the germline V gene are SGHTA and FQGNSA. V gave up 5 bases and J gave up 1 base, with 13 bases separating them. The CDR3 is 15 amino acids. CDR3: CASSTDRARTDTQYF. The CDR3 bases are TGTGCCAGCAGCACCGACAGAGCCCGCACAGATACGCAGTATTTT.

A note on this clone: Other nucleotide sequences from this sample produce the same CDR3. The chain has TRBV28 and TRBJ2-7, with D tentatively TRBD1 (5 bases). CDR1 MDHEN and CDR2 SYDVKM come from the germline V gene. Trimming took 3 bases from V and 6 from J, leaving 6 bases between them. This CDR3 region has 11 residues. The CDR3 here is CASSFRVEQYF. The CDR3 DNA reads TGTGCCAGCAGTTTCAGGGTCGAGCAGTACTTC.

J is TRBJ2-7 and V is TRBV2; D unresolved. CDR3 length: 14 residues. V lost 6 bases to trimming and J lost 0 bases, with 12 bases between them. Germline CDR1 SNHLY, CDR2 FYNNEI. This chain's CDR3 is CASSRLADSYEQYF. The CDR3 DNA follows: TGTGCCAGCAGCCGACTTGCGGACTCCTACGAGCAGTACTTC.

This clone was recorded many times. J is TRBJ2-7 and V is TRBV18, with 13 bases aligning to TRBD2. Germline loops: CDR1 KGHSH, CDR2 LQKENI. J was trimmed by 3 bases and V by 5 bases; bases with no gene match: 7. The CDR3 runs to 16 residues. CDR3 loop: CASSSGLAGTGYEQYF. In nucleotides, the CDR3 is TGTGCCAGCTCATCGGGACTAGCGGGAACGGGCTACGAGCAGTACTTC.

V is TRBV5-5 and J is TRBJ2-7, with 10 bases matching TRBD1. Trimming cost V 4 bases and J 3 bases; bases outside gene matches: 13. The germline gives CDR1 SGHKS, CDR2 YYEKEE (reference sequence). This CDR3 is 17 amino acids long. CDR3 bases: TGTGCCAGCAGCCGGGACAGGGGCCGGAGGGGCCTCTACGAGCAGTACTTC. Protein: CASSRDRGRRGLYEQYF.

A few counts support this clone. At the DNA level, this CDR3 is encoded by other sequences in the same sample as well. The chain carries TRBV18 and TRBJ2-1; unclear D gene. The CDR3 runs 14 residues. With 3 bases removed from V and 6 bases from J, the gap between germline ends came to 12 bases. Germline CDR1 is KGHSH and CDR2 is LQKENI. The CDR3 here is CASSPPTPGNEQFF. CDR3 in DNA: TGTGCCAGCTCACCTCCCACTCCTGGCAATGAGCAGTTCTTC.